Listed here are 7 T cell receptor beta chains from one sample, sequenced in a study of shared clonotypes between healthy human individuals. Naive CD8 cells were CD45RO-negative, positively selected for CCR7, excluding terminally differentiated effector memory CD45RA+ cells. The protocol was immunoSEQ multiplex PCR, while the TCRdb copy is restricted to in-frame clones and leaves out a portion. The sample lists some 1,900,000 clones; 85% to 95% were seen once. Specimen: naive CD8+ T cells sorted from blood. Receptors originate from a young man in good health.

This clone occurred a few times. Additional DNA sequences in this sample encode the identical CDR3. This chain uses TRBV7-9 with TRBJ2-2, with 11 bases matching TRBD2. Germline values: CDR1 SEHNR, CDR2 FQNEAQ (reference sequence). The V gene end was trimmed by 4 bases and the J gene end by 1 base; junction bases not matched to a gene: 2. This CDR3 comprises 16 residues. CDR3 DNA sequence: TGTGCCAGCAGCTCAGGACTAGCGGGGAACACCGGGGAGCTGTTTTTT. Translation gives CASSSGLAGNTGELFF. Combining the CDR3 with reference TRBV7-9 and TRBJ2-2 gives the whole variable domain DTGVSQNPRHKITKRGQNVTFRCDPISEHNRLYWYRQTLGQGPEFLTYFQNEAQLEKSRLLSDRFSAERPKGSFSTLEIQRTEQGDSAMYLCASSSGLAGNTGELFFGEGSRLTVL.

The chain employs TRBV7-9 and TRBJ2-7; no clear D. Per germline, CDR1 SEHNR and CDR2 FQNEAQ (reference sequence). V was clipped by 5 bases and J by 2 bases, with 16 bases between them. CDR3 length equals 15 residues. Here the CDR3 reads CASSVPDVSTYEQYF. The CDR3 nucleotides are TGTGCCAGCAGCGTACCGGACGTTTCCACCTACGAGCAGTACTTC.

The J gene is TRBJ2-7, the V gene TRBV2; D is perhaps TRBD2 (6 bases). CDR3 length: 15 amino acids. Trimming took 4 bases from V and 4 from J, leaving 17 bases between them. The germline V gene has CDR1 SNHLY and CDR2 FYNNEI. The CDR3 loop reads CASSGLLGDSYEQYF. The CDR3 DNA follows: TGTGCCAGCAGTGGGTTATTGGGGGACTCGTACGAGCAGTACTTC.

The chain employs TRBV28 and TRBJ2-7; maybe TRBD1 (6 bases). CDR3 length equals 14 residues. In germline, CDR1 is MDHEN, CDR2 SYDVKM. Trimming removed 3 bases from V and 2 bases from J, with 11 bases in between. CDR3 DNA: TGTGCCAGCAGTTTGATGGGGGCGGCCTACGAGCAGTACTTC. This sequence encodes CASSLMGAAYEQYF.

This chain connects TRBV27 to TRBJ2-1; D is perhaps TRBD1 (5 bases). The germline V gene encodes CDR1 MNHEY and CDR2 SMNVEV (reference sequence). V was cut by 3 bases and J by 0 bases, with 18 bases left in between. The CDR3 covers 18 residues. CDR3 sequence: CASSFSGPQGGSYNEQFF. In nucleotides, the CDR3 is TGTGCCAGCAGTTTCTCTGGGCCTCAGGGTGGCTCCTACAATGAGCAGTTCTTC.

Worth noting for this clone: This sample also contains other DNA sequences that code for the same CDR3. The V gene is TRBV18, the J gene TRBJ2-3, with D possibly TRBD2 on 5 matching bases. The CDR3 length is 12 residues. Looked up from germline, CDR1 is KGHSH and CDR2 is LQKENI. Trimming left V 6 bases short and J 3 bases short, with 7 bases between. The CDR3 sequence: CASSPGTDTQYF. DNA for the CDR3: TGTGCCAGCTCCCCGGGAACAGATACGCAGTATTTT.

The rearrangement links TRBV2 to TRBJ1-5; TRBD1 matches 9 bases. V gave up 6 bases and J gave up 5 bases; unmatched junction bases: 2. Germline V lookup: CDR1 SNHLY, CDR2 FYNNEI. CDR3 size: 13 residues. The CDR3 DNA reads TGTGCCAGCAGATGGACAGGGGATCAGCCCCAGCATTTT. Its protein is CASRWTGDQPQHF.